This T cell receptor (beta chain) is from a study of graft-versus-host responses after intestinal transplantation. CDR3 length: 11 amino acids. The ends were cut back, 4 bases at V and 8 bases at J, with 11 bases in the middle. Germline CDR1 is SQVTM and CDR2 is ANQGSEA. Produced via immunoSEQ multiplex PCR; TCRdb's table is partial and in-frame only. The table has 7,500 to 9,000 clones, 85% to 95% seen once; the top ten hold 2.1%. This chain uses TRBV29-1 with TRBJ1-2; TRBD1 might be the D (5 bases). The starting material was PBMCs, obtained 11 days after intestinal transplantation. The TCR was taken from a human patient who received an intestinal transplant, so some T cells may come from the graft donor. The CDR3 DNA is TGCAGCGTTGCACAGGCCGTGGGCTACACCTTC. Its protein is CSVAQAVGYTF. Combining the CDR3 with reference TRBV29-1 and TRBJ1-2 gives the whole variable domain SAVISQKPSRDICQRGTSLTIQCQVDSQVTMMFWYRQQPGQSLTLIATANQGSEATYESGFVIDKFPISRPNLTFSTLTVSNMSPEDSSIYLCSVAQAVGYTFGSGTRLTVV.